Listed below are T cell receptor beta chains from one sample, sequenced in a study of blood T cells in healthy people across ages. One entry per CDR3 protein results from TCRdb running MiXCR on the 5' RACE reads. The sample yields 700,000 or so distinct CDR3 sequences, about 20% seen once. The source material was blood. Source of these receptors: a man in his sixties or seventies in good health. CDR3s include the opening cysteine and the closing phenylalanine or tryptophan. The order of the fields is J gene, clone size, V gene, D gene, CDR3 protein, CDR3 DNA. The D gene is left open where the match is weak. Rows give clone size only sometimes, using once, few, many, or a class for an expanded clone.

TRBJ2-5,once,TRBV29-1,NA,CSAQWGGRETQYF,TGCAGCGCGCAATGGGGGGGCCGAGAGACCCAGTACTTC
TRBJ2-1,NA,TRBV5-1,NA,CASSLGTPYNEQFF,TGCGCCAGCAGCCTCGGGACCCCCTACAATGAGCAGTTCTTC
TRBJ2-5,NA,TRBV6-6,NA,CASSYSSPFQETQYF,TGTGCCAGCAGTTACTCGAGTCCCTTCCAAGAGACCCAGTACTTC
TRBJ1-1,few,TRBV7-2,NA,CASSLQNEAFF,TGTGCCAGCAGCCTACAAAATGAAGCTTTCTTT
TRBJ2-7,few,TRBV4-1,NA,CASSQEEEYEQYF,TGCGCCAGCAGCCAAGAAGAGGAGTACGAGCAGTACTTC
TRBJ1-1,many,TRBV12-3/TRBV12-4,TRBD1,CASSVTGGTEAFF,TGTGCCAGCAGTGTTACAGGGGGGACTGAAGCTTTCTTT
TRBJ1-5,many,TRBV12-3/TRBV12-4,NA,CASSSRRFDWAQHF,TGTGCCAGCAGTTCCCGGAGGTTCGATTGGGCCCAGCATTTT
TRBJ2-3,few,TRBV19,NA,CASMGVGISVSTDTQYF,TGTGCCAGTATGGGGGTTGGCATATCGGTGAGCACAGATACGCAGTATTTT
TRBJ1-1,NA,TRBV6-2/TRBV6-3,TRBD1,CASKRTGQTNTEAFF,TGTGCCAGCAAACGAACGGGACAGACGAACACTGAAGCTTTCTTT
TRBJ2-3,NA,TRBV4-2,TRBD1,CASSQGGQGASDTQYF,TGTGCCAGCAGCCAAGGAGGACAGGGGGCATCAGATACGCAGTATTTT
TRBJ2-5,NA,TRBV27,TRBD2,CASSQLAGGQETQYF,TGTGCCAGCAGTCAACTAGCGGGAGGGCAAGAGACCCAGTACTTC
TRBJ2-5,few,TRBV11-1,NA,CASSSNRGALQETQYF,TGTGCCAGCAGCTCCAATAGGGGGGCCTTACAAGAGACCCAGTACTTC
TRBJ2-2,NA,TRBV7-6,NA,CASSPPLGTLNTGELFF,TGTGCTAGCAGCCCCCCGTTAGGGACTCTGAACACCGGGGAGCTGTTTTTT
TRBJ1-4,NA,TRBV4-1,NA,CASSQGRNWEEKLFF,TGCGCCAGCAGCCAAGGTCGTAACTGGGAGGAAAAACTGTTTTTT
TRBJ2-5,few,TRBV9,NA,CASSVNSLGYRETQYF,TGTGCCAGCAGCGTGAACTCCCTGGGATATCGGGAGACCCAGTACTTC
TRBJ2-5,NA,TRBV7-2,TRBD2,CASSSRLAGEVETQYF,TGTGCCAGCAGCTCCCGACTAGCGGGAGAAGTAGAGACCCAGTACTTC
TRBJ2-3,NA,TRBV11-3,TRBD2,CASSSLTGGISTDTQYF,TGTGCCAGCAGCTCCTTAACGGGGGGTATTAGCACAGATACGCAGTATTTT
TRBJ2-5,NA,TRBV24-1,TRBD1,CATSEGQAQETQYF,TGTGCCACCAGTGAGGGACAGGCTCAAGAGACCCAGTACTTC
TRBJ2-3,once,TRBV7-2,TRBD2,CASSLRLAAGQDTQYF,TGTGCCAGCAGCTTACGACTAGCGGCTGGACAGGATACGCAGTATTTT
TRBJ2-5,many,TRBV27,TRBD2,CASSLLAGVGETQYF,TGTGCCAGCAGTTTGCTAGCGGGAGTTGGAGAGACCCAGTACTTC